This T cell receptor (beta chain) was captured by sequencing in a study of T cells after yellow fever vaccination. The study, taken as a whole, reports: Clonotypes shared by both compartments, CD4 and CD8, made up a small share. After the booster, 96% of CD4 and approximately 87% of CD8 primary-response clones were re-detected. Weaker, the secondary response had a peak occurring faster, on day 5 versus 15.

Worth noting for this clonotype: Its antigen remains unidentified.

V was trimmed by 5 bases and J by 2 bases, leaving 24 bases between them. Per germline, CDR1 SGHTA and CDR2 FQGNSA. CDR3 size: 18 residues. The authors made TCR cDNA by 5'RACE template switching, adding a universal primer site and UMIs. Each CDR3 protein gets one entry after TCRdb re-called the 5' RACE reads with MiXCR. The sample includes a few hundred thousand distinct CDR3 sequences, 13% seen only once; the top ten take about 0.51%. The material sequenced was CD4+ T cells sorted from PBMCs, taken 45 days after the yellow fever booster vaccination. This sequence was found in a young man who received the YFV17D yellow fever vaccine. The chain carries TRBV7-2 and TRBJ1-1; a weak D match, TRBD1 (6 bases). This CDR3 is CASSESGGAFAINTEAFF. CDR3 nucleotides: TGTGCCAGCAGCGAGTCGGGGGGGGCGTTCGCCATCAACACTGAAGCTTTCTTT.